This TCR beta chain was sequenced for a study of shared clonotypes between healthy human individuals. Turning to the study itself: Three plates each covered CD4 naive and memory; CD8 naive two, CD8 memory one.

Overall study results and limits: A few donors had about 5% of their naive CD4 clonotypes in common.

Notes on this clone: Its target is not known. Distinct nucleotide sequences in the sample also encode this CDR3.

V dropped 1 base and J dropped 2 bases, with 4 bases sitting between them. Germline CDR1 is SGHRS and CDR2 is YFSETQ. The CDR3 is made up of 12 amino acids. Each replicate PCR on the sorted subsets used approximately 200 ng DNA (approximately 33,000 T cell genomes). The data were produced by immunoSEQ multiplex PCR, yet TCRdb's version contains in-frame clones alone and is incomplete. This table holds millions of clones, 85% to 95% found once. This rearrangement joins TRBV5-1 to TRBJ2-7; D unclear. Material: naive CD4+ T cells sorted from blood. The subset was: CD45RA+ positively selected. The TCR comes from a man aged 18 to 35 in good health. The CDR3 loop is CASSLPAYEQYF. DNA of the CDR3: TGCGCCAGCAGCTTGCCTGCCTACGAGCAGTACTTC.